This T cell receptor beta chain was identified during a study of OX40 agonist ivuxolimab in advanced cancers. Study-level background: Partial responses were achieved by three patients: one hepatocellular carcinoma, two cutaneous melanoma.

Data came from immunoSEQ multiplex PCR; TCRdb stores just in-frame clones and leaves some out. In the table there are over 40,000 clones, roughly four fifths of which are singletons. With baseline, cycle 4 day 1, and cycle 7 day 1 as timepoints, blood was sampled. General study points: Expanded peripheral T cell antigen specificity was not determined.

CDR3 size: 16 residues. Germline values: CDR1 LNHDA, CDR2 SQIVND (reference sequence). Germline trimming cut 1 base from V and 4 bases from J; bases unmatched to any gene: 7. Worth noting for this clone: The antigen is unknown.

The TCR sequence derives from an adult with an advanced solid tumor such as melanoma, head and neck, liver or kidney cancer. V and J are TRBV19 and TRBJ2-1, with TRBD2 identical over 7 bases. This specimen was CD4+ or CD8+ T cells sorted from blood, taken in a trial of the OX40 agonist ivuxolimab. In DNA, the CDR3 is TGTGCCAGTAGTATAGTTGCCTCGGGGGGATACAATGAGCAGTTCTTC. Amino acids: CASSIVASGGYNEQFF.